The 24 T cell receptor beta chains below all came from one sample that was sequenced in a study of cytomegalovirus exposure and HLA in healthy donors. Assay: immunoSEQ multiplex PCR; the TCRdb copy retains only in-frame clones and omits some. This sample has 150,000 to 200,000 clones; roughly 88% occur once, and the top ten carry over 1.3%. The specimen sequenced was PBMCs. These TCRs come from a woman under 30 in good health and CMV-seronegative.

The V and J genes are TRBV2 and TRBJ1-1, with unresolved D. CDR3 length equals 16 residues. The germline V gene has CDR1 SNHLY and CDR2 FYNNEI. V lost 1 base, J lost 0 bases, and 12 bases lay in between. This CDR3 reads CASSEVGPGMNTEAFF. DNA for the CDR3: TGTGCCAGCAGTGAAGTAGGTCCAGGCATGAACACTGAAGCTTTCTTT.

The rearrangement joins TRBV6-1 to TRBJ2-3, with 8 bases that match TRBD1. Germline CDR1 reads MNHNS; CDR2 reads SASEGT. Trimming removed 3 bases from V and 7 bases from J; junction bases left unmatched: 9. The CDR3 consists of 15 residues. As DNA, the CDR3 is TGTGCCAGCAGTGACGGACAGGGTGACGTTAATACGCAGTATTTT. Protein product: CASSDGQGDVNTQYF.

This clone was picked up many times. This chain uses TRBV6-5 with TRBJ2-7; TRBD1 matches 7 bases. V trimming: 0 bases; J trimming: 0 bases; junction bases outside the gene matches: 2. The CDR3 runs 15 residues. CDR1 MNHEY and CDR2 SVGAGI come from the germline V gene. CDR3 in amino acids: CASSYSGDSSYEQYF. DNA of the CDR3: TGTGCCAGCAGTTACTCGGGGGACAGCTCCTACGAGCAGTACTTC.

This clone came up a few times. This chain connects TRBV5-1 to TRBJ2-3; D is undetermined. The CDR3 runs 11 residues. Germline V CDR1 and CDR2: SGHRS, YFSETQ. V was cut by 2 bases and J by 6 bases, with 4 bases left in between. The CDR3 sequence: CASSFRDTQYF. As DNA, the CDR3 is TGCGCCAGCAGCTTCCGGGATACGCAGTATTTT.

The rearrangement links TRBV18 to TRBJ1-1; D remains ambiguous. Trimming cost V 5 bases and J 5 bases, with 15 bases left between them. This CDR3 has 14 residues. Germline CDR1 is KGHSH and CDR2 is LQKENI. For the CDR3, the DNA is TGTGCCAGCTCAGGGGTCACATCGGGGACTGAAGCTTTCTTT. Translated: CASSGVTSGTEAFF.

The J gene is TRBJ1-4, the V gene TRBV7-9, with 7 bases lining up with TRBD1. This CDR3 is built from 14 residues. Unmatched junction bases numbered 8, after V lost 5 bases and J lost 8 bases. CDR1 is SEHNR and CDR2 is FQNEAQ in the germline V gene (reference sequence). The CDR3 coding sequence is TGTGCCAGCAGCCTACAGGGGTCTCCCGAAAAACTGTTTTTT. The encoded protein is CASSLQGSPEKLFF.

This clone was seen just once. CDR3 in DNA: TGTGCCAGCAGCGCCATGACAGGGACCTATGGCTACACCTTC. Its translation is CASSAMTGTYGYTF. The V gene is TRBV7-6, the J gene TRBJ1-2, with 7 positions matching TRBD1. Trimming took 5 bases from V and 4 from J; bases not matched to a gene: 7. Germline V gene lookup returns CDR1 SGHVS and CDR2 FNYEAQ. The CDR3 loop spans 14 amino acids.

This chain uses TRBV7-6 with TRBJ2-3, with D uncertain. The germline CDR1 and CDR2 sequences are SGHVS and FNYEAQ. Trimming pared 4 bases from V and 14 bases from J, leaving 16 bases between. This CDR3 spans 12 amino acids. CDR3 protein: CASSSSRPEVYF. CDR3 coding DNA: TGTGCCAGCAGCTCCTCCCGCCCCGAGGTGTATTTT.

This rearrangement joins TRBV9 to TRBJ2-1; 7 nucleotides agree with TRBD2. From germline, CDR1 is SGDLS and CDR2 YYNGEE. The CDR3 length is 18 residues. V was pared by 3 bases and J by 6 bases, with 18 bases of the junction left unmatched. CDR3 coding DNA: TGTGCCAGCAGCGCTAATCCCACCCCCAGCGGGGCTGGCAATGAGCAGTTCTTC. Translating gives CASSANPTPSGAGNEQFF.

This clone was found once. V and J are TRBV5-4 and TRBJ1-1; D may be TRBD1 (5 bases). The CDR3 runs to 14 residues. V was trimmed by 4 bases and J by 0 bases, leaving 10 bases between them. In germline, CDR1 is SGHNT, CDR2 YYREEE (reference sequence). The CDR3 DNA reads as TGTGCCAGCAGCCGGGCAGGGATGAACACTGAAGCTTTCTTT. Protein sequence: CASSRAGMNTEAFF. Looking up the rest from reference TRBV5-4 and TRBJ1-1 gives the full variable domain: ETGVTQSPTHLIKTRGQQVTLRCSSQSGHNTVSWYQQALGQGPQFIFQYYREEENGRGNFPPRFSGLQFPNYSSELNVNALELDDSALYLCASSRAGMNTEAFFGQGTRLTVV.

This clone has only one observation. The CDR3 DNA is TGTGCCAGCAGTTTATTAGGTAGCGGGGGATTGAGCTCCTACAATGAGCAGTTCTTC. It yields the protein CASSLLGSGGLSSYNEQFF. J is TRBJ2-1 and V is TRBV27, with 9 positions matching TRBD2. Germline V gives CDR1 MNHEY, CDR2 SMNVEV (reference sequence). V was clipped by 1 base and J by 0 bases; unmatched bases: 10. The CDR3 length is 19 residues.

This rearrangement joins TRBV27 to TRBJ2-3; TRBD2 matches at 12 bases. V lost 5 bases, J lost 2 bases, and 5 bases stayed unmatched. The V gene's germline CDR1 is MNHEY and CDR2 SMNVEV (reference sequence). CDR3 size: 16 residues. The DNA for the CDR3 is TGTGCCAGCAGTCCAGGACTAGCGGGGTTCACAGATACGCAGTATTTT. Its protein is CASSPGLAGFTDTQYF.

This clone was seen a single time. The V call is TRBV29-1, the J call TRBJ2-1; D is possibly TRBD1 (6 bases). This CDR3 contains 16 residues. Germline-derived CDR1 and CDR2 are SQVTM and ANQGSEA. Trimming pared 0 bases from V and 4 bases from J, leaving 16 bases between. DNA for the CDR3: TGCAGCGTTGAAGACCCTCGAGGGACACTTTACAATGAGCAGTTCTTC. Its protein product is CSVEDPRGTLYNEQFF.

J is TRBJ1-2 and V is TRBV2; 8 bases fit TRBD1. The CDR3 has 15 residues. V lost 4 bases to trimming and J lost 6 bases; unmatched junction nucleotides: 10. CDR1 is SNHLY and CDR2 is FYNNEI in the germline V gene. As DNA, the CDR3 is TGTGCCAGCAGTGGGAGGGGTCAGGGGGCGCATGGCTACACCTTC. Protein product: CASSGRGQGAHGYTF.

This rearrangement joins TRBV15 to TRBJ1-3; 7 bases are shared with TRBD1. Germline CDR1 reads LNHNV; CDR2 reads YYDKDF (reference sequence). The CDR3 has 15 amino acids. V gave up 4 bases and J gave up 0 bases; unmatched junction bases: 3. CDR3 in DNA: TGTGCCACCAGCATGGACAGGAGCTCTGGAAACACCATATATTTT. It translates to CATSMDRSSGNTIYF.

V usage is TRBV30 and J usage is TRBJ2-7; D may be TRBD2 (5 bases). Germline assignment: CDR1 GTSNPN and CDR2 SVGIG (reference sequence). With 2 bases removed from V and 6 bases from J, the gap between germline ends came to 8 bases. The CDR3 covers 11 residues. The CDR3 coding sequence is TGTGCCTGGAGTTCGGAGGTCGAGCAGTACTTC. Protein product: CAWSSEVEQYF.

This clone was counted once. The rearrangement links TRBV6-1 to TRBJ1-1; maybe TRBD1 (6 bases). The CDR3 has 14 amino acids. The germline V gene has CDR1 MNHNS and CDR2 SASEGT. V was clipped by 5 bases and J by 3 bases, with 13 bases between them. DNA for the CDR3: TGTGCCAGCAGTCGTGGGACATGGGACACTGAAGCTTTCTTT. This translates into CASSRGTWDTEAFF.

This rearrangement joins TRBV4-1 to TRBJ2-3; TRBD1 aligns across 9 bases. The CDR3 contains 14 residues. Germline trimming cut 1 base from V and 5 bases from J; bases unmatched to any gene: 1. Germline V gene lookup returns CDR1 MGHRA and CDR2 YSYEKL. In DNA form, the CDR3 reads TGCGCCAGCAGCCAAGGGGACAGGGTAGATACGCAGTATTTT. Translation gives CASSQGDRVDTQYF.

The V and J genes are TRBV5-1 and TRBJ2-7; D is unresolved. This CDR3 has 13 amino acids. V lost 5 bases, J lost 7 bases, and 16 bases lay in between. Germline lookup yields CDR1 SGHRS and CDR2 YFSETQ. The CDR3 nucleotides read TGCGCCAGCAGTCCATTAGGCGGTCGGGAGCAGTACTTC. This gives the protein CASSPLGGREQYF.

Only a few counts were recorded for this clone. The chain carries TRBV10-3 and TRBJ2-2; 7 nucleotides align to TRBD2. The CDR3 spans 15 residues. V lost 0 bases, J lost 3 bases, and 1 base stayed unmatched. Germline CDR1 and CDR2: ENHRY and SYGVKD. The CDR3 sequence: CAISESGRDTGELFF. In DNA form, the CDR3 reads TGTGCCATCAGTGAGTCAGGGAGGGACACCGGGGAGCTGTTTTTT.

The chain joins TRBV12-2 to TRBJ2-2; the table names TRBD2, a call not compared with the DNA. TRBV12-2 counts as a pseudogene. CDR3 length equals 20 residues. CDR3 region: CASRLARPAGGPSGTGELFF. The CDR3 DNA is TGTGCAAGTCGCTTAGCGCGTCCGGCGGGAGGGCCTTCGGGCACCGGGGAGCTGTTTTTT.

The chain uses TRBV5-6 and TRBJ2-5; D not certain. V lost 4 bases and J lost 5, with 6 bases in between. Germline V gene lookup returns CDR1 SGHDT and CDR2 YYEEEE. The CDR3 consists of 11 residues. In DNA, the CDR3 is TGTGCCAGCAGCACGAGGGAGACCCAGTACTTC. Translating it yields CASSTRETQYF.

The rearrangement joins TRBV11-1 to TRBJ2-4, with a weak D call TRBD1 (6 bases). The CDR3 has 15 amino acids. V lost 2 bases to trimming and J lost 1 base, with 9 bases between them. CDR1 is SGHAT and CDR2 is FQDESV in the germline V gene (reference sequence). CDR3 in DNA: TGTGCCAGCAGCTTAATCAGGGGTGCCAAAAACATTCAGTACTTC. Protein: CASSLIRGAKNIQYF.

V and J are TRBV5-4 and TRBJ2-1; possible D gene TRBD1, 6 bases. The CDR3 has 15 residues. Germline V CDR1 and CDR2: SGHNT, YYREEE (reference sequence). V was trimmed by 1 base and J by 0 bases, leaving 8 bases between them. The CDR3 region has the DNA TGTGCCAGCAGCTTGCAAGGGGGCTCCTACAATGAGCAGTTCTTC. It is translated as CASSLQGGSYNEQFF.